This entry is about one T cell receptor (beta chain). Its antigen is not identified. This sample is part of a study of Graves' ophthalmopathy and Graves' hyperthyroidism. Findings and caveats of the study: Most thyroid clonotypes expanded beyond 0.001 frequency were also found in blood.

Amplification of the TCR beta CDR3 regions used RNA transcripts (as template). HTBI-primed RT-PCR formed the first round, and a multiplex PCR formed the second. TCRdb re-called the multiplex PCR reads through MiXCR, storing one row per CDR3 protein. In the table there are about 740,000 distinct CDR3 sequences, around 40% of which are singletons. This CDR3 has 16 amino acids. Germline CDR1 is SEHNR and CDR2 is FQNEAQ (reference sequence). The V end was cut by 4 bases, the J end by 6 bases, with 22 bases between. The chain recombines TRBV7-9 with TRBJ2-7; D may be TRBD1 (5 bases). The clonotype was recovered from an adult man with Graves' ophthalmopathy. Input material: peripheral blood. CDR3 loop: CASSSQTLRGSREQYF. In nucleotides, the CDR3 is TGTGCCAGCAGCTCCCAGACCCTAAGGGGTTCCCGCGAGCAGTACTTC.